This T cell receptor beta chain was captured in a study of blood T cell repertoires in COVID-19. Generated by immunoSEQ multiplex PCR, the TCRdb table keeps only in-frame clones and is missing some. Of about 150,000 clones listed, around 83% were seen once; the top ten hold around 8.4%. Germline V gives CDR1 SEHNR, CDR2 FQNEAQ (reference sequence). The ends were cut back, 8 bases at V and 1 base at J, with 14 bases in the middle. This CDR3 has 14 residues. The sequenced sample consisted of PBMCs or T cells enriched from blood (not recorded which). V is TRBV7-9 and J is TRBJ1-1, with D perhaps matching TRBD1 (6 bases). The receptor was derived from a man between 45 and 60 years old who had recovered from COVID-19. Here the CDR3 DNA reads TGTGCCAGCGTAGGGGGGGGCACGAACACTGAAGCTTTCTTT. The encoded protein is CASVGGGTNTEAFF.